This T cell receptor beta chain was documented in a study of cytomegalovirus exposure and HLA in healthy donors. In the study overall: A prior study identified 110 million or so unique TCR beta sequences from 200 million or so T cells.

From germline, CDR1 is ENHRY and CDR2 SYGVKD. The CDR3 totals 15 residues. The ends were cut back, 4 bases at V and 5 bases at J, with 15 bases in the middle. It was with 60 Vbeta and 13 Jbeta primers that the PCR ran. Using immunoSEQ multiplex PCR, the repertoire was profiled, and TCRdb retains in-frame clones only, with some absent. Across some 200,000 clones, the top ten clones capture about 6% of the sample. Study conclusions and caveats: After further analysis at a later stage, 15,000 to 20,000 TCR beta sequences were associated with HLA alleles at 0.05 false discovery rate. TCR beta sequences reportedly predicted the HLA-A and HLA-B alleles of most subjects accurately.

On this clone itself: Its antigen is not known.

This rearrangement joins TRBV10-3 to TRBJ1-5; the D gene is possibly TRBD1 (5 bases). Sequenced: PBMCs. The source is a man aged 25 to 45 in good health and CMV-seronegative. CDR3 sequence reads: CAISGGPGGYQPQHF. CDR3 in DNA: TGTGCCATCAGTGGTGGGCCGGGGGGTTATCAGCCCCAGCATTTT.